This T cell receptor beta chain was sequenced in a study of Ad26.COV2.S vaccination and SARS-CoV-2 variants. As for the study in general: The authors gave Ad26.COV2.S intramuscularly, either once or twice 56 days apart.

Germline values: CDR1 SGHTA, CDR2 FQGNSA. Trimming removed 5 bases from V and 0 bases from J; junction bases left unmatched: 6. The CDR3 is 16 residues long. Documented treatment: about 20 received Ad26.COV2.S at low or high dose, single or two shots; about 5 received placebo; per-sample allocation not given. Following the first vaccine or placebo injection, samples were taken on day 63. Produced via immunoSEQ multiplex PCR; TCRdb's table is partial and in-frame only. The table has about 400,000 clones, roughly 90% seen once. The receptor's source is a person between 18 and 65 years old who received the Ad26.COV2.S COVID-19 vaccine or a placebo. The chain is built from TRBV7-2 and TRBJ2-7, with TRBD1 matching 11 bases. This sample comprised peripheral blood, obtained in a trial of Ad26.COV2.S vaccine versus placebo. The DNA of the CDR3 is TGTGCCAGCAGCCTCGGACAGGGGGCAATCTCCTACGAGCAGTACTTC. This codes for CASSLGQGAISYEQYF.